This T cell receptor beta chain was recovered during a study of prognosis after radiotherapy for stage I lung cancer. As for the study in general: In this cohort, every patient with non-small cell lung cancer was regarded as medically inoperable. A median of roughly 7 months after radiotherapy, distant metastases were seen in a few patients, while no significant progression was shown by 15. Study-wide findings and caveats: Some TCR clones were expanded. Whether these clones were tumor-specific was not determined.

Genomic DNA was the source, and TCR beta CDR3 was amplified from it by two-round multiplex PCR. Primers were specific to each TRBV and TRBJ gene in first-round PCR. TCRdb re-called the multiplex PCR reads with MiXCR, one entry per CDR3 protein. The sample consists of more than 9,500 distinct CDR3 sequences, roughly a third of them appearing once. This clonotype was observed many times. Its antigen remains unidentified. Sample: PBMCs, taken before or after stereotactic body radiation therapy (not recorded which). The TCR sequence derives from a donor of 50 years or more with non-small cell lung cancer.

The CDR3, as DNA: TGTGCCAGCAGCTTAGTGGGTAGCCGGAGAGAAGGGGAGCTGTTTTTT. Its protein is CASSLVGSRREGELFF. The chain is built from TRBV7-2 and TRBJ2-2; D uncertain. Germline V gene data show CDR1 as SGHTA and CDR2 as FQGNSA. The CDR3 has 16 residues. Trimming left V 1 base short and J 8 bases short, with 17 bases between.